Here is one T cell receptor (beta chain) with its context. The clone's antigen remains unknown. No much larger clonotype is one base removed from it; base qualities were not supplied. This specimen comes from a study of Ad26.COV2.S vaccination and SARS-CoV-2 variants (dated by TCRdb to the early 2020s). Looking at the study overall: Sequencing of the TCRbeta repertoire served to evaluate the specificity and breadth of SARS-CoV-2-reactive T cell receptors following Ad26.COV2.S vaccination. A total of roughly 30 samples were included in the TCR-sequenced set, comprising around 19 Ad26.COV2.S vaccine recipients, 5 placebo recipients and 8 SARS-CoV-2 convalescent individuals. What the work shows at the level of the full study, not this receptor alone: Comparable non-spike TCR breadth was observed between vaccine and placebo recipients, consistent with only spike being contained in the vaccine. Higher spike-specific TCR breadth was observed in Ad26.COV2.S recipients than in placebo recipients (P = 0.0014). The authors noted that the TCR breadth and depth analyses may have underestimated total T cell responses. Substantial breadth of spike-specific CD8+ and CD4+ T cell responses was reported after vaccination.

This specimen's time point label, interpreted: individuals recovered from natural SARS-CoV-2 infection. The CDR3 starts with the cysteine, ends with the phenylalanine, and has 16 residues. Solely the CDR3 DNA is kept, with 48 bases framed from the first base. V lost 4 bases and J lost 2 bases, and the count of bases not matched to a germline gene is 8. In the germline V gene, CDR1 corresponds to SGHDT and CDR2 to YYEEEE. The immunoSEQ Assay was the method used to sequence TCRbeta CDR3 regions. After extraction, genomic DNA underwent amplification by bias-controlled multiplex PCR, followed by high-throughput sequencing. The source study handled its data this way. Collapsing and filtering of sequences were performed to quantify the absolute abundance of each unique TCRbeta CDR3 region. T cell fraction was estimated by normalizing TCRbeta template counts to usable DNA, which was measured by amplifying reference genes present in all nucleated cells. Repertoire TCRs were annotated as SARS-CoV-2-specific by exact matching of V gene, CDR3 amino acid sequence and J gene to a known reactive TCR set. The reference SARS-CoV-2 TCR set was derived from MIRA and filtered for enrichment in COVID-19-positive ImmuneCODE repertoires, a step that removed public or cross-reactive TCRs. Based on the MIRA antigens, annotated TCRs were further analysed at the level of specific ORF or position within ORF. Depth was the summed frequency of annotated unique rearrangements, while breadth was defined as annotated unique rearrangements over total unique productive rearrangements. Two-sided Wilcoxon rank-sum tests were used to compare TCR breadth between groups. TCRdb obtained this table from immuneACCESS and retained in-frame rearrangements with V and J assigned. These tables miss some clones; where compared with another copy, unresolved V genes account for less than half of the shortfall, and the remainder is unexplained. Clone size and V and J calls were adopted from that table, with D and trimming inferred from the DNA. Recorded for this sample are about 180,000 clones; around 88% of them occurred a single time. Of the sample, over 4.5% falls within the top ten clones.

Recombination linked TRBV5-6 to TRBJ2-3; 9 central bases correspond to TRBD2. This sequence originates from a human donor who had recovered from COVID-19. The sequenced sample was peripheral blood, obtained after recovery from COVID-19. The nucleotide sequence reads TGTGCCAGCAGCCCGTGGCGGGGGGGGATCACAGATACGCAGTATTTT. Translation gives CASSPWRGGITDTQYF.